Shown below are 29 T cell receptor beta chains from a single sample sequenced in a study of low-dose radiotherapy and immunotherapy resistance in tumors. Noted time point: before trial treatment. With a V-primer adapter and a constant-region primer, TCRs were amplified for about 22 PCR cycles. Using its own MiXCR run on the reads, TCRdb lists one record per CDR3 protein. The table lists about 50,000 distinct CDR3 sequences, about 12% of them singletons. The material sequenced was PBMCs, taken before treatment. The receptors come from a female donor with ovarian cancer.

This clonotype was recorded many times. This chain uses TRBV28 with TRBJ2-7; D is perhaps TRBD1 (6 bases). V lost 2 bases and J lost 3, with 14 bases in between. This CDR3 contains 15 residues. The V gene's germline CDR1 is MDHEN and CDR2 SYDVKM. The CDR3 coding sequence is TGTGCCAGCAGTTTAGATAAGGGGGTAGGCTACGAGCAGTACTTC. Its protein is CASSLDKGVGYEQYF.

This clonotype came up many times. Here the CDR3 DNA reads TGCGCCAGCAGCCAAGGGGCTAGCGGGGGGGCCTTAGATACGCAGTATTTT. Its translation is CASSQGASGGALDTQYF. The chain joins TRBV4-1 to TRBJ2-3, with TRBD2 identical over 12 bases. The CDR3 has 17 amino acids. The J segment lost 5 bases and the V segment lost 1 base, leaving 7 bases of the junction unmatched. Germline CDR1 MGHRA, CDR2 YSYEKL.

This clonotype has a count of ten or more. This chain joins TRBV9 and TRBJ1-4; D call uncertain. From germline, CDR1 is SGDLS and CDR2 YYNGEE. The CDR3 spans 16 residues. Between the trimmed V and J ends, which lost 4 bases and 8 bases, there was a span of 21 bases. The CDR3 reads CASSKAPGLVDEKLFF. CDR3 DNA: TGTGCCAGCAGCAAAGCGCCGGGTTTGGTTGACGAAAAACTGTTTTTT.

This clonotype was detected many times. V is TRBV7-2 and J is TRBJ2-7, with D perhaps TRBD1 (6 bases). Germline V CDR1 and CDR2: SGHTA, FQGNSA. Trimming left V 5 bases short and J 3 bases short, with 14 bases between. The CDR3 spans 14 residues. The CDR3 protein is CASSTRTDYYEQYF. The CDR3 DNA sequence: TGTGCCAGCAGCACCCGGACAGATTACTACGAGCAGTACTTC.

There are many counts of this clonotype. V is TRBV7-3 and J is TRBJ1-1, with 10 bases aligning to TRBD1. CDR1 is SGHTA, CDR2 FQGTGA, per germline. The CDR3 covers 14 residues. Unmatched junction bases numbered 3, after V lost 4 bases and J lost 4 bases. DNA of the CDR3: TGTGCCAGCAGCTCCCGGGACAGGGGCACTGAAGCTTTCTTT. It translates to CASSSRDRGTEAFF.

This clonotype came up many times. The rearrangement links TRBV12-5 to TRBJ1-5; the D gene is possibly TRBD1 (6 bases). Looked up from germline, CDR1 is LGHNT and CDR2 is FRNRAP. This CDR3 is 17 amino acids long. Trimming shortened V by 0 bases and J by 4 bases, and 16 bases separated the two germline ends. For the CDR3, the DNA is TGTGCTAGTGGTTTGGTAGTGGGCCGCAGGGGTAATCAGCCCCAGCATTTT. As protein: CASGLVVGRRGNQPQHF.

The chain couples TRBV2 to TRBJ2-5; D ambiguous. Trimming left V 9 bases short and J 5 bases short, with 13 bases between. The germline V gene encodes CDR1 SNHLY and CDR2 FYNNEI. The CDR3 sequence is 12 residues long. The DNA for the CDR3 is TGTGCCAGGGGGTTGGGGTCTGAGACCCAGTACTTC. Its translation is CARGLGSETQYF.

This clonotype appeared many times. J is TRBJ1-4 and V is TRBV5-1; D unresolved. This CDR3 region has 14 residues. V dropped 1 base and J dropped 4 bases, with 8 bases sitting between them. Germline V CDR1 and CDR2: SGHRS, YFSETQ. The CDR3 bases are TGCGCCAGCAGCTTGACACCACATAATGAAAAACTGTTTTTT. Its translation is CASSLTPHNEKLFF.

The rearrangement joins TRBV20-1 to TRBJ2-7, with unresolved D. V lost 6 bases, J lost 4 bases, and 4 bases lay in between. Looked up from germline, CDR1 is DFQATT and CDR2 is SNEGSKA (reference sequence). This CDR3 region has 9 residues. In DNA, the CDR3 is TGCAGTGCCGTATACGAGCAGTACTTC. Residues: CSAVYEQYF.

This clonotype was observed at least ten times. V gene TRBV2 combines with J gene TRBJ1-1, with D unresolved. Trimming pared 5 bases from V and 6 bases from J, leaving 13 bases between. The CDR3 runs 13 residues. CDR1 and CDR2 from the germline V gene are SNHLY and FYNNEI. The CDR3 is CASSSLGSSEAFF. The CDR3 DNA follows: TGTGCCAGCAGTAGCCTTGGGAGCTCTGAAGCTTTCTTT.

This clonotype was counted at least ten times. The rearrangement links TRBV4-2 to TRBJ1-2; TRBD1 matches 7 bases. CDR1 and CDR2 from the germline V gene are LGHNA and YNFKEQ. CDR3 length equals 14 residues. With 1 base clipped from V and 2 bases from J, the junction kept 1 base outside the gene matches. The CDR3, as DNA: TGTGCCAGCAGCCAAGGGACAGGCAACTATGGCTACACCTTC. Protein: CASSQGTGNYGYTF.

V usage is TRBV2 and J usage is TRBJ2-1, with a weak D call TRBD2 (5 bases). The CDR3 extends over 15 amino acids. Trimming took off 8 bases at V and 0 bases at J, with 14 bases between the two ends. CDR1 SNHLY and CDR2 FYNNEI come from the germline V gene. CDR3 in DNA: TGTGCCAGCTCGGGCGGGCCAATCTCCTACAATGAGCAGTTCTTC. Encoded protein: CASSGGPISYNEQFF. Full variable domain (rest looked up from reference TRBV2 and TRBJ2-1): EPEVTQTPSHQVTQMGQEVILRCVPISNHLYFYWYRQILGQKVEFLVSFYNNEISEKSEIFDDQFSVERPDGSNFTLKIRSTKLEDSAMYFCASSGGPISYNEQFFGPGTRLTVL.

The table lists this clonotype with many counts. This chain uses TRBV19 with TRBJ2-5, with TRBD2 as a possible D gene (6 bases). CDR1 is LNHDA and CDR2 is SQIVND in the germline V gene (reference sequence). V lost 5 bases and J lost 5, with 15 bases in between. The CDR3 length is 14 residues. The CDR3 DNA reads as TGTGCCAGTAGTGTTGCGGGGTTGAAGGAGACCCAGTACTTC. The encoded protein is CASSVAGLKETQYF. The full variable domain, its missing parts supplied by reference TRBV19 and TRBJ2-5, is DGGITQSPKYLFRKEGQNVTLSCEQNLNHDAMYWYRQDPGQGLRLIYYSQIVNDFQKGDIAEGYSVSREKKESFPLTVTSAQKNPTAFYLCASSVAGLKETQYFGPGTRLLVL.

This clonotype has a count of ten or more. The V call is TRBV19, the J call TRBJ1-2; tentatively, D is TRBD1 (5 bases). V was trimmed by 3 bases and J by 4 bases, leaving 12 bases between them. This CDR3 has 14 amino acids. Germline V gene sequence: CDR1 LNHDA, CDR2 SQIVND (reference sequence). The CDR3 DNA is TGTGCCAGTAGTATTGGGGGAGAGGGCTATGGCTACACCTTC. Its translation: CASSIGGEGYGYTF.

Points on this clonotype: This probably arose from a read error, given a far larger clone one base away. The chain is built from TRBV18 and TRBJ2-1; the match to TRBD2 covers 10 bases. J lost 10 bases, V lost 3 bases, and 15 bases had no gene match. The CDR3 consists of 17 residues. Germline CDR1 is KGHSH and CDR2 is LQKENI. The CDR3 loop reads CASSPSQGIAGGYEQFF. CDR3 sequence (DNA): TGTGCCAGCTCACCTTCTCAGGGGATAGCGGGAGGCTACGAGCAGTTCTTC.

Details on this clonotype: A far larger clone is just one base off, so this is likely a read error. This CDR3 is CASSPRQGYNEQYF. Written as DNA, the CDR3 is TGTGCCAGCAGCCCGCGACAGGGGTACAATGAGCAGTACTTC. V usage is TRBV9 and J usage is TRBJ2-7; 8 nucleotides align to TRBD1. Germline trimming cut 4 bases from V and 7 bases from J; bases unmatched to any gene: 10. The length of the CDR3 is 14 residues. CDR1 is SGDLS, CDR2 YYNGEE, per germline.

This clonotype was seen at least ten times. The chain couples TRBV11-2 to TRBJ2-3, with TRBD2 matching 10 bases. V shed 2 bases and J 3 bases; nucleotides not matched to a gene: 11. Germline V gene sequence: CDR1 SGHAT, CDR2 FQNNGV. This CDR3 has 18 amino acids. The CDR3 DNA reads TGTGCCAGCAGCTTAAAGGCTGTCAGCGGGGGGGCTACAGATACGCAGTATTTT. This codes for CASSLKAVSGGATDTQYF.

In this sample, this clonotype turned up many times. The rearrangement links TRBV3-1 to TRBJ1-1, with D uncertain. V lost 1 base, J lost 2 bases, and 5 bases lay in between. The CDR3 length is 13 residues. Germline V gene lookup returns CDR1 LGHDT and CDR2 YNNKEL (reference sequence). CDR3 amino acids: CASSQVGNTEAFF. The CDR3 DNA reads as TGTGCCAGCAGCCAAGTAGGAAACACTGAAGCTTTCTTT.

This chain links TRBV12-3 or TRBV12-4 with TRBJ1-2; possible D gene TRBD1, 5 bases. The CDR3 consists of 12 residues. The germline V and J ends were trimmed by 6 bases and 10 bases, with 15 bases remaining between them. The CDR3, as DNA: TGTGCCAGCAGCCCCCAGGGATTTTCCTACACCTTC. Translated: CASSPQGFSYTF.

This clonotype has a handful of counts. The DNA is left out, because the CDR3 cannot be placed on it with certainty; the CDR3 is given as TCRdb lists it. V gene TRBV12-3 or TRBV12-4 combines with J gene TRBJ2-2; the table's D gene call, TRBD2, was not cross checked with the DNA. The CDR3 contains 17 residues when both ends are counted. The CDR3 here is CASSATSGIGTGELFFF.

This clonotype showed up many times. CDR3 sequence (DNA): TGTGCCAGCAGTACCCGACAGGGGTTGAACACTGAAGCTTTCTTT. It is translated as CASSTRQGLNTEAFF. This rearrangement joins TRBV6-6 to TRBJ1-1; 8 bases line up with TRBD1. Losses at the gene ends were 5 bases for V and 0 bases for J; bases not matched to a gene: 5. Looked up from germline, CDR1 is MNHNY and CDR2 is SVGAGI (reference sequence). CDR3 length: 15 residues.

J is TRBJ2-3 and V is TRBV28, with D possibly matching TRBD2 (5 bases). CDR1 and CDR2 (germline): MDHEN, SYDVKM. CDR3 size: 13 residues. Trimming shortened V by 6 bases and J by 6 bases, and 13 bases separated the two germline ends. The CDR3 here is CASSSGIRDTQYF. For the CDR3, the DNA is TGTGCCAGCAGCTCGGGAATTAGGGATACGCAGTATTTT. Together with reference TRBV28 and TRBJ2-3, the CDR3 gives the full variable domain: DVKVTQSSRYLVKRTGEKVFLECVQDMDHENMFWYRQDPGLGLRLIYFSYDVKMKEKGDIPEGYSVSREKKERFSLILESASTNQTSMYLCASSSGIRDTQYFGPGTRLTVL.

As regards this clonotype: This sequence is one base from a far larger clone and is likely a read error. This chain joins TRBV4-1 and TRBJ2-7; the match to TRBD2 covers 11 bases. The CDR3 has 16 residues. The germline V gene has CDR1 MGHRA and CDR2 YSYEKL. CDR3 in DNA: TGTGCCAGCAGCCAGGGTACTAGCGGGAGCTCCTACGAGCAGTACTTC. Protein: CASSQGTSGSSYEQYF.

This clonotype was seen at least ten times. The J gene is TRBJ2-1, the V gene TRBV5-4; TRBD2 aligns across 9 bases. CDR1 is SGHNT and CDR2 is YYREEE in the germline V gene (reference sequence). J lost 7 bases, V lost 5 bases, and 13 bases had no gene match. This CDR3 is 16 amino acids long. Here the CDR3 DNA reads TGTGCCAGCAGTAGAGGATCGGCGGGGGGGCGGAATGAGCAGTTCTTC. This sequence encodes CASSRGSAGGRNEQFF.

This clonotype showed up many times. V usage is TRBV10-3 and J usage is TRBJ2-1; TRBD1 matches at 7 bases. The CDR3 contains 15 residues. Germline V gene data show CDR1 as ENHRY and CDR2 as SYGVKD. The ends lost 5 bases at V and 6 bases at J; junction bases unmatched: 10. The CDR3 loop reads CAISTTGNQGNEQFF. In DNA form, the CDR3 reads TGTGCCATCAGTACGACAGGGAATCAGGGCAATGAGCAGTTCTTC.

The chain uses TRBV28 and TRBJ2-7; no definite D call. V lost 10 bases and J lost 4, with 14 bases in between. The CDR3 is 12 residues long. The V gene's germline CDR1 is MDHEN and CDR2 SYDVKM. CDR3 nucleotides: TGTGCCACCTGGACCGCTGAGTACGAGCAGTACTTC. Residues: CATWTAEYEQYF.

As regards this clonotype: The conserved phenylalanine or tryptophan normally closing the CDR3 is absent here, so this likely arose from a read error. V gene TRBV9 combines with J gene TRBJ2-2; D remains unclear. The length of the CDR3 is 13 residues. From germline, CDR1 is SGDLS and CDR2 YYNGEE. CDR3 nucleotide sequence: TGTGCCAGCGGCGTAGTGGGCACCGGGGAGCTGTTTATT. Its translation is CASGVVGTGELFI.

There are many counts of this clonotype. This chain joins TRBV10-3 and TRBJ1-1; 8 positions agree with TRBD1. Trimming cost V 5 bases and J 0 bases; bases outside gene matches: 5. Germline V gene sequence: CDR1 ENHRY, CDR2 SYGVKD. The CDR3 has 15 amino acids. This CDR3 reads CAISIQGGVNTEAFF. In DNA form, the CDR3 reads TGTGCCATCAGTATACAGGGGGGGGTGAACACTGAAGCTTTCTTT.

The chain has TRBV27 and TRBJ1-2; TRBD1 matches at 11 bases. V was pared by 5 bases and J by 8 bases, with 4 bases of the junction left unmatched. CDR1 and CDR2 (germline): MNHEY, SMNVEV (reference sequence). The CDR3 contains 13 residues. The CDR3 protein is CASSGQGAGGYTF. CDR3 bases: TGTGCCAGCAGTGGACAGGGGGCGGGCGGCTACACCTTC.